These 18 T cell receptor beta chains originate from one sample sequenced in a study of sequential checkpoint blockade in melanoma. Only in-frame clones appear in the TCRdb table, and some are missing; sequencing was by immunoSEQ multiplex PCR. This repertoire shows under 20,000 clones, about 28% found once; its top ten account for 6.5% to 9%. Treatment given: randomized to nivolumab then ipilimumab (arm A) or the reverse (arm B). The sample consisted of tumor tissue (inferred from file names), taken from a patient given nivolumab and ipilimumab in sequence. These receptors were obtained from a human donor with melanoma.

The J gene is TRBJ2-7, the V gene TRBV6-8; 7 bases match TRBD1. The germline V gene encodes CDR1 MNHGY and CDR2 SAAAGT. The CDR3 covers 12 residues. V shed 6 bases, J shed 8 bases, and the junction held 7 bases outside the gene matches. CDR3 in amino acids: CASSPGTVQQYF. CDR3 bases: TGTGCCAGCAGCCCCGGGACAGTACAGCAGTACTTC.

The sample holds a few counts of this clone. The chain carries TRBV30 and TRBJ2-5; D gene ambiguous. The CDR3 spans 16 residues. Trimming pared 2 bases from V and 3 bases from J, leaving 19 bases between. Germline V lookup: CDR1 GTSNPN, CDR2 SVGIG (reference sequence). The chain's CDR3 is CAWSPTPRMWEETQYF. Here the CDR3 DNA reads TGTGCCTGGAGTCCGACCCCCCGGATGTGGGAAGAGACCCAGTACTTC.

This clone came up a few times. V gene TRBV12-5 combines with J gene TRBJ1-1; D might be TRBD1 (5 bases). This CDR3 is built from 17 residues. The ends were cut back, 4 bases at V and 0 bases at J, with 18 bases in the middle. Germline V gene sequence: CDR1 LGHNT, CDR2 FRNRAP. CDR3 coding DNA: TGTGCTAGTGGTTACAGTGGTGGGGGGACCATGAACACTGAAGCTTTCTTT. It codes for CASGYSGGGTMNTEAFF.

The V gene is TRBV28, the J gene TRBJ2-7; 9 bases match TRBD2. Germline V lookup: CDR1 MDHEN, CDR2 SYDVKM. CDR3 size: 18 residues. The trim removed 3 bases at V and 2 bases at J, leaving 14 bases unmatched. DNA of the CDR3: TGTGCCAGCAGTTTGTGGGGGACGGGGGCTAGCGGGGCCTACGAGCAGTACTTC. Protein product: CASSLWGTGASGAYEQYF.

The V and J genes are TRBV6-8 and TRBJ2-5; a possible D gene is TRBD2 (6 bases). From germline, CDR1 is MNHGY and CDR2 SAAAGT. V lost 2 bases, J lost 2 bases, and 18 bases lay in between. CDR3 length equals 17 residues. CDR3 sequence (DNA): TGTGCCAGCAGTTACGAAATCGCGGGACGGCTACAAGAGACCCAGTACTTC. It translates to CASSYEIAGRLQETQYF.

This clone was observed a few times. V is TRBV6-8 and J is TRBJ2-7, with 10 bases that match TRBD2. The CDR3 is 14 residues long. Per the germline V gene, CDR1 is MNHGY and CDR2 is SAAAGT. V shed 2 bases and J 6 bases; nucleotides not matched to a gene: 4. DNA for the CDR3: TGTGCCAGCAGTTACGGTCTAGCGGGGGTCGAGCAGTACTTC. Encoded protein: CASSYGLAGVEQYF.

The table lists this clone with a few counts. V usage is TRBV30 and J usage is TRBJ2-5; D is ambiguous. Germline CDR1 and CDR2: GTSNPN and SVGIG (reference sequence). Trimming took 1 base from V and 5 from J, leaving 11 bases between them. The CDR3 consists of 13 residues. CDR3 DNA sequence: TGTGCCTGGAGTGAGGGTTTTGCTGAGACCCAGTACTTC. The encoded protein is CAWSEGFAETQYF.

CDR3 sequence reads: CASKKTSETYEQYF. CDR3 nucleotides: TGTGCCAGCAAGAAGACTAGCGAGACCTACGAGCAGTACTTC. The V call is TRBV6-8, the J call TRBJ2-7, with 8 positions matching TRBD2. Germline V CDR1 and CDR2: MNHGY, SAAAGT. The CDR3 consists of 14 residues. V trimming: 7 bases; J trimming: 2 bases; junction bases outside the gene matches: 7.

This chain connects TRBV6-8 to TRBJ1-1; D is ambiguous. Germline V gives CDR1 MNHGY, CDR2 SAAAGT. The CDR3 consists of 13 residues. The V and J ends lost 2 bases and 0 bases respectively, with 4 bases between them. The CDR3 DNA reads TGTGCCAGCAGTTACCATTTGAACACTGAAGCTTTCTTT. Its translation: CASSYHLNTEAFF.

The rearrangement links TRBV28 to TRBJ2-5; weak D call: TRBD2 (5 bases). Germline CDR1 is MDHEN and CDR2 is SYDVKM. The germline V and J ends were trimmed by 4 bases and 4 bases, with 16 bases remaining between them. This CDR3 has 15 residues. The CDR3 DNA reads TGTGCCAGCAGTTCCCTCGTGGGGAGAGGAGAGACCCAGTACTTC. It codes for CASSSLVGRGETQYF.

This clone was detected a few times. A read error may account for a junction end that differs from germline. CDR3 DNA: TGTGCTAGCAGCCACTTCGACAGACCCTACGAGCAGTACTTC. Amino acids: CASSHFDRPYEQYF. The chain employs TRBV7-6 and TRBJ2-7; possible D gene TRBD1, 5 bases. The CDR3 has 14 residues. Germline V gene sequence: CDR1 SGHVS, CDR2 FNYEAQ.

Concerning this clone itself: The junction and the germline gene differ at one end; a read error may be behind it. The rearrangement uses TRBV23-1 and TRBJ1-1; D is unclear. TRBV23-1 is an open reading frame, and its role is uncertain. The CDR3 spans 13 residues. CDR3 DNA: TGCGCTAGCAGCTTCACAGAGAACACTGAAGCTTTCTTT. It encodes CASSFTENTEAFF.

This clone appeared many times. V and J are TRBV6-8 and TRBJ2-4; 8 bases match TRBD1. Germline CDR1 is MNHGY and CDR2 is SAAAGT. Trimming cost V 2 bases and J 6 bases; bases outside gene matches: 3. This CDR3 is 14 amino acids long. Here the CDR3 reads CASSYAGQGNIQYF. CDR3 nucleotides: TGTGCCAGCAGTTACGCCGGACAGGGAAACATTCAGTACTTC.

The rearrangement uses TRBV14 and TRBJ1-2, with unresolved D. The CDR3 totals 12 residues. V was clipped by 4 bases and J by 4 bases, with 7 bases between them. CDR1 SGHDN and CDR2 FVKESK come from the germline V gene. The CDR3 region is CASSPGSYGYTF. The CDR3 DNA follows: TGTGCCAGCAGCCCGGGTAGCTATGGCTACACCTTC.

This clone came up once. V and J are TRBV19 and TRBJ1-1; D remains ambiguous. In germline, CDR1 is LNHDA, CDR2 SQIVND (reference sequence). Trimming took 1 base from V and 1 from J, leaving 4 bases between them. This CDR3 region has 13 residues. The CDR3 DNA sequence: TGTGCCAGTAGTATAGGCGCGAACACTGAAGCTTTCTTT. Encoded protein: CASSIGANTEAFF.

This clone came up a few times. The rearrangement joins TRBV6-8 to TRBJ2-1, with 8 bases aligning to TRBD2. The CDR3 is 14 amino acids. The germline V gene encodes CDR1 MNHGY and CDR2 SAAAGT. The V and J ends lost 11 bases and 7 bases, in that order; junction bases with no gene match: 13. CDR3 sequence: CAYQGLGKVNEQFF. The DNA of the CDR3 is TGTGCCTACCAGGGACTAGGAAAGGTAAATGAGCAGTTCTTC.

The chain combines TRBV9 with TRBJ2-3, with TRBD2 as a possible D gene (6 bases). CDR1 and CDR2 from the germline V gene are SGDLS and YYNGEE. V was cut by 5 bases and J by 1 base, with 14 bases left in between. The CDR3 extends over 15 amino acids. The CDR3 sequence is CASRGGASGTDTQYF. In DNA, the CDR3 is TGTGCCAGCAGAGGAGGGGCTAGCGGCACAGATACGCAGTATTTT.

This clone was seen at least ten times. The J gene is TRBJ1-1, the V gene TRBV7-4, with no clear D. V lost 5 bases to trimming and J lost 1 base, with 8 bases between them. The germline V gene has CDR1 SGHVT and CDR2 SQSDAQ. The CDR3 is 13 amino acids. CDR3: CASSAYKNTEAFF. The CDR3 DNA reads as TGTGCCAGCAGCGCCTACAAGAACACTGAAGCTTTCTTT.